This T cell receptor beta chain was captured in a study of T cells in Graves' hyperthyroidism and ophthalmopathy. Whole-study results and caveats: Most expanded thyroid clonotypes above 0.001 also appeared in blood.

This CDR3 comprises 12 residues. With 4 bases removed from V and 3 bases from J, the gap between germline ends came to 8 bases. Germline-derived CDR1 and CDR2 are SGHRS and YFSETQ. RNA transcripts gave rise to amplified TCR beta CDR3 regions. RT-PCR in the first round (using the HTBI primer set) targeted the TCR CDR3. TCRdb re-derived calls from the multiplex PCR reads in MiXCR, one entry per CDR3 protein. Of around 600,000 distinct CDR3 sequences detected, over 12% appear once; the ten largest clones hold roughly 7.7%. Many counts were recorded for this clonotype. What it recognizes is unknown. The V and J genes are TRBV5-1 and TRBJ2-7; D remains unclear. This TCR was recovered from a woman aged 18 to 35 with Graves' ophthalmopathy. The specimen sequenced was blood. The CDR3 region has the DNA TGCGCCAGCAGCCCCGACGACTACGAGCAGTACTTC. Protein: CASSPDDYEQYF.